The entry that follows covers one T cell receptor beta chain sequence. PBMCs provided sorted CD4+ and CD8+ T cells. This record comes from a study of CD8+ T cells in alopecia areata. Once RNA had been extracted, it was reverse transcribed into cDNA to act as the sequencing template. The table came from immunoSEQ multiplex PCR; TCRdb's copy has only in-frame clones and leaves some out. This sample yields around 100,000 clones, of which roughly 41% are seen a single time; 1% to 1.5% belongs to the top ten. Trimming removed 5 bases at V and 2 bases at J, with 10 bases between. Germline CDR1 reads MNHEY; CDR2 reads SMNVEV (reference sequence). This CDR3 contains 13 residues.

V usage is TRBV27 and J usage is TRBJ2-7; unclear D gene. The source material was CD4+ T cells sorted from blood. The origin of this receptor is a human donor with alopecia areata. The CDR3 nucleotides read TGTGCCAGCAGTCCTCACCTTGCCTACGAGCAGTACTTC. Residues: CASSPHLAYEQYF.